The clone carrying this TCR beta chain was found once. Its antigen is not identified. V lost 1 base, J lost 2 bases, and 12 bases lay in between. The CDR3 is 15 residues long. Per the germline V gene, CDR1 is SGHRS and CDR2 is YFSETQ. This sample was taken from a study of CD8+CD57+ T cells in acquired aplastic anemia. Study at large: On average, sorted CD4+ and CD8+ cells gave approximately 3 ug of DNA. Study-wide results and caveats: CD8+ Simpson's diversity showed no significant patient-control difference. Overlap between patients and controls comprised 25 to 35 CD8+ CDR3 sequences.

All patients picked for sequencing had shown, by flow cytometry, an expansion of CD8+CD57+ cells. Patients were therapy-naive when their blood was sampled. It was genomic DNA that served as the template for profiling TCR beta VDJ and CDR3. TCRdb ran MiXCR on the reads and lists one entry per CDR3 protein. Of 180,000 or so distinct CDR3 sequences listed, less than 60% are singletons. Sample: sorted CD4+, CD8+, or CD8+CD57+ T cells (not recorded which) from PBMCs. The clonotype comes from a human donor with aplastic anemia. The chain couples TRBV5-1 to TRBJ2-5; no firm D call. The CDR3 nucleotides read TGCGCCAGCAGCTTGACGAGAGGAGCACAAGAGACCCAGTACTTC. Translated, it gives CASSLTRGAQETQYF.